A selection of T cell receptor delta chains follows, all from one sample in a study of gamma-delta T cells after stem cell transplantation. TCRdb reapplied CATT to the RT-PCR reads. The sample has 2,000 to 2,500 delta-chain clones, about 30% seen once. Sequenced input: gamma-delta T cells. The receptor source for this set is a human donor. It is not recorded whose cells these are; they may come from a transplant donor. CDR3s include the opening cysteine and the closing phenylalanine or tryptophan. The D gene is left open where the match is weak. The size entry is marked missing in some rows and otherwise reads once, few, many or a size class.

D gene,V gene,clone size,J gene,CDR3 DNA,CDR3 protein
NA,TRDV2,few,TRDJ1,TGTGCCTGTGACGCATGGGACTTGCCAAACTCTACCGATAAACTCATCTTT,CACDAWDLPNSTDKLIF
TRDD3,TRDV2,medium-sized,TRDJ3,TGTGCCTGTGATAAGCTGGGGGCACACTCCTGGGACACCCGACAGATGTTTTTC,CACDKLGAHSWDTRQMFF
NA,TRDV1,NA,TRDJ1,TGTGCTCTTGGGGAAGTTTCGTACACCGATAAACTCATCTTT,CALGEVSYTDKLIF
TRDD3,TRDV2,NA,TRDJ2,TGTGCCTGTGGTTTTTACTGGGGGATGTCCCTCTTTGAGGCAGCACAACTCTTCTTT,CACGFYWGMSLFEAAQLFF
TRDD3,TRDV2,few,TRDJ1,TGTGCCTGTGACGGACTGGGGGACAGGTATACCGATAAACTCATCTTT,CACDGLGDRYTDKLIF
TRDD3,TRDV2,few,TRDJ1,TGTGCCTGTGAATCGCTGGGGGATAGGAACCCCACCGATAAACTCATCTTT,CACESLGDRNPTDKLIF